These T cell receptor beta chains were read from a single sample in a study of T cells in Graves' hyperthyroidism and ophthalmopathy. TCRdb passed the multiplex PCR reads through MiXCR, listing each CDR3 protein once. In the table there are about 510,000 distinct CDR3 sequences, 46% of which are singletons. Sequencing was carried out using peripheral blood or thyroid tissue (not recorded which). All receptors come from an adult woman with Graves' disease, either hyperthyroidism or ophthalmopathy (not recorded which). Both conserved end residues are part of each CDR3. Each record gives: clone size, J gene, V gene, CDR3 protein. Where a row states a size, it is once, few, many or the class of an expanded clone; other rows omit it.

few	TRBJ2-7	TRBV29-1	CSVVRLPGAYEQYF
few	TRBJ1-1	TRBV28	CATRLGRNTEAFF
-	TRBJ1-4	TRBV9	CASSVETGINEKLFF
-	TRBJ2-7	TRBV2	CASSRTSRYEQYF
-	TRBJ2-3	TRBV7-3	CASSLLSQDTQYF
-	TRBJ2-2	TRBV7-3	CASSNNVAGAYTGELFF
-	TRBJ1-4	TRBV7-2	CASSFERSVEKLFF
-	TRBJ2-6	TRBV7-2	CASSARAGANVLTF
once	TRBJ1-6	TRBV11-2	CASSLVAGGSPLHF
-	TRBJ2-5	TRBV12-3/TRBV12-4	CASRLGAEETQYF
many	TRBJ2-7	TRBV7-9	CASSPSGRPHEQYF
many	TRBJ1-5	TRBV12-3/TRBV12-4	CASSRRQGNQPQHF